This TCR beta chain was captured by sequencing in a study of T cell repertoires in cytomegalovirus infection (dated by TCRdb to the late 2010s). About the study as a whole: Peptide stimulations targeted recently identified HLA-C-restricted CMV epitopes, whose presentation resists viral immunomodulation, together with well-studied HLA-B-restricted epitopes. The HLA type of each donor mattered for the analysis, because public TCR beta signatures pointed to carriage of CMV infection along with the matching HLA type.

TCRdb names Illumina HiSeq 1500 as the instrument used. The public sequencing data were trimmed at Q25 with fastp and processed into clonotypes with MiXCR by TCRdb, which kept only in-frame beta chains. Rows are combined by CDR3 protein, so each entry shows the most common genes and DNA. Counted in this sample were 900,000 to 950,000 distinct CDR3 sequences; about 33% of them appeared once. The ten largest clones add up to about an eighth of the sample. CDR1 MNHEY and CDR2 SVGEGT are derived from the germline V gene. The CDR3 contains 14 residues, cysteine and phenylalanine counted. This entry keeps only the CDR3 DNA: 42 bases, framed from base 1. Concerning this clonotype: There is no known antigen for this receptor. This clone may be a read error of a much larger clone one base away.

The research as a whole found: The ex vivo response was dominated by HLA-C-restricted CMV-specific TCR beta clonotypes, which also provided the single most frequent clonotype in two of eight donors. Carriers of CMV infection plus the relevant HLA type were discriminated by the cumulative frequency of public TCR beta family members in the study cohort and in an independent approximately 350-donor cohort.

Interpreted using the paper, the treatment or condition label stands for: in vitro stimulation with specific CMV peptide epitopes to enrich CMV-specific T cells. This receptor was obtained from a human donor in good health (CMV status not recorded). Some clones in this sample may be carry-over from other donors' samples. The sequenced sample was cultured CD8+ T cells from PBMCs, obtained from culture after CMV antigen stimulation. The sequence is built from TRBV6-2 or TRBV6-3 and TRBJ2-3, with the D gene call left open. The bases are TGTGTCAGCAGAGTGACCCTGGAGTTAGATACGCAGTATTTT. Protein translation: CVSRVTLELDTQYF.